This entry describes one T cell receptor (beta chain). This entry belongs to a study of CDR3 diversity in severe acne. CDR1 and CDR2 (germline): SGHRS, YFSETQ. CDR3 length: 14 amino acids. The V end lost 1 base, the J end lost 3 bases, and 10 bases lay between the germline ends. A single record per CDR3 protein comes from TCRdb applying MiXCR to the PCR reads. The sample carries approximately 97,000 distinct CDR3 sequences, 51% recorded once. This TCR was recovered from a male donor with acne. The rearrangement uses TRBV5-1 and TRBJ1-1, with D maybe TRBD1 (6 bases). The sequenced sample was blood. CDR3 sequence (DNA): TGCGCCAGCAGCTTGAGGACAGCCTACACTGAAGCTTTCTTT. Its protein product is CASSLRTAYTEAFF.